This T cell receptor beta chain was documented in a study of T cell responses to AZD1222 COVID-19 vaccine (dated by TCRdb to about 2021). Study-level background: AZD1222 recipients whose second dose came at about 4 weeks and those whose second dose came at about 12 weeks were combined into one group, since spike-specific TCR depth and breadth did not differ between the two schedules. A total of over 230 trial participants underwent TCR sequencing, of whom about 200 received two doses of AZD1222 and about 25 received two doses of the MenACWY control vaccine. Trial participants were enrolled into age subgroups of 18-55, 56-69 and 70-plus years, which contained around 150, 28 and 57 TCR-sequenced participants, respectively. Overall study results and their limits: Epitopes outside the regions mutated in the B.1.351 and B.1.1.7 variants were reportedly recognized by nearly half of the unique spike-specific TCRs. Because no day 14 peak-response samples were available, the repertoires could be characterized only after the peak T cell response. In the small 56-69-year group, the increase in depth fell short of significance, most likely because of low power. Only 5 to 7 AZD1222 recipients were SARS-CoV-2 seropositive at baseline, limiting conclusions about previously exposed vaccinees. Most participants were white British and females outnumbered males, and the authors suggested that clonal diversity may have been underestimated. CD4 TCRs associated with the vaccine covered the entire spike protein, and the dominant responses were in regions 160-218 and 743-854. After two AZD1222 doses, spike-specific TCR breadth and depth were significantly higher than at day 0 and than in MenACWY recipients.

The CDR3 regions of human TCRbeta chains were subjected to immunosequencing. The source study handled its data this way. TCRs in the repertoires were matched against a reference library of SARS-CoV-2-specific TCRs that had been generated with the MIRA antigen-specificity platform. Breadth meant the fraction of unique TCRs that were SARS-CoV-2-associated, whereas depth meant the fraction of total T cells that were SARS-CoV-2-associated. Using the MIRA data, every spike-specific TCR was mapped to the spike region that the TCR reacted to and assigned to either a CD4 or a CD8 class. Log10-transformed breadth and depth values were compared by one-way ANOVA with Sidak's multiple comparisons tests. Drawn from immuneACCESS, this table holds only the in-frame rearrangements with V and J called that TCRdb kept. Clones are partly lost; checked studies trace under half to an unresolved V gene and leave the rest unexplained. That table is the source of V, J and clone size, and D and trimming were worked out from the DNA. This sample lists around 200,000 clones; approximately 91% were detected once. 0.99% of the sample is taken by the ten largest.

This specimen's time point label, interpreted: baseline before first vaccination. Samples from vaccinated people were obtained from the UK trials COV001 and COV002, which included a single-blind randomized controlled phase 2/3 trial of AZD1222 (ChAdOx1 nCoV-19) in healthy adults. For TCRbeta chain sequencing, PBMC samples were collected from trial participants at day 0 and at day 28 after the second dose. V is cut by 4 bases and J by 4 bases, and the space between the germline ends is 14 bases. CDR1 and CDR2, per the germline V gene, are SGHAT and FQNNGV. Including cysteine and phenylalanine, the CDR3 has 15 amino acids. Only the CDR3 DNA is retained, 45 bases long and in frame from the first base. To note about this clone: The clone's antigen remains unknown. No base quality values were provided; no much bigger clone lies one nucleotide off.

Sequencing used peripheral blood, obtained on day 0 of AZD1222 vaccination. The sequence came from an adult in good health. This chain joins TRBV11-2 to TRBJ1-3; TRBD1 could be the D gene, as 5 bases match. The CDR3 has the sequence CASSSQGFRGNTIYF. At the DNA level, the sequence is TGTGCCAGCAGCTCCCAGGGCTTTAGGGGAAACACCATATATTTT.